Shown below are 22 T cell receptor beta chains from a single sample sequenced in a study of beta chain features in type 1 diabetes. What was sequenced were expressed TCRB transcripts, since all of the isolated RNA had been reverse transcribed. The repertoire was sequenced with immunoSEQ multiplex PCR; TCRdb's copy has only in-frame clones and lacks some. The sample lists 620,000 or so clones, around 15% seen once, with around 0.1% in the top ten. Material: naive CD4+ T cells from blood. The source is a man aged 18 to 29 in good health.

This clone was observed a few times. CDR3: CASSLEGGASQPQHF. CDR3 coding DNA: TGTGCCAGCAGCTTAGAAGGGGGCGCGAGTCAGCCCCAGCATTTT. The chain is built from TRBV7-9 and TRBJ1-5; TRBD1 matches at 7 bases. Trimming cost V 1 base and J 6 bases; bases outside gene matches: 6. Germline loops: CDR1 SEHNR, CDR2 FQNEAQ (reference sequence). This CDR3 region has 15 residues.

Concerning this clone itself: Other nucleotide sequences in the sample specify the same CDR3. V usage is TRBV5-1 and J usage is TRBJ2-5; D may be TRBD2 (6 bases). Trimming took off 0 bases at V and 2 bases at J, with 11 bases between the two ends. This CDR3 has 15 residues. Germline lookup yields CDR1 SGHRS and CDR2 YFSETQ. CDR3 bases: TGCGCCAGCAGCTTGGAGGGTCGGGGGCAAGAGACCCAGTACTTC. Protein sequence: CASSLEGRGQETQYF.

The CDR3 loop is CAASRGAWGETQYF. CDR3 in DNA: TGTGCCGCCTCCAGGGGGGCTTGGGGGGAGACCCAGTACTTC. The chain carries TRBV6-6 and TRBJ2-5; D perhaps matches TRBD1 (7 bases). CDR1 is MNHNY and CDR2 is SVGAGI in the germline V gene (reference sequence). CDR3 length: 14 amino acids. V lost 11 bases to trimming and J lost 5 bases, with 21 bases between them.

The V gene is TRBV5-6, the J gene TRBJ1-2, with TRBD1 matching 8 bases. This CDR3 comprises 13 residues. The germline V gene encodes CDR1 SGHDT and CDR2 YYEEEE. With V trimmed by 2 bases and J by 5 bases, 2 bases remained unmatched. In DNA form, the CDR3 reads TGTGCCAGCAGCTTTGACAGGGGATATGGCTACACCTTC. This sequence encodes CASSFDRGYGYTF.

The chain is built from TRBV28 and TRBJ2-1, with 8 bases that match TRBD2. CDR1 MDHEN and CDR2 SYDVKM come from the germline V gene. V lost 2 bases to trimming and J lost 3 bases; unmatched junction nucleotides: 3. CDR3 length equals 15 residues. Here the CDR3 DNA reads TGTGCCAGCAGTTTAAGCGGGAGAAGCTACAATGAGCAGTTCTTC. Protein: CASSLSGRSYNEQFF.

This clone was observed a few times. Compared with germline, one end of the junction differs, possibly owing to a read error. V and J are TRBV13 and TRBJ2-7; 7 nucleotides agree with TRBD1. The CDR3 totals 14 residues. CDR1 and CDR2 from the germline V gene are PRHDT and FYEKMQ (reference sequence). The CDR3 DNA reads as TGTGCCAGCCGCTTAGGGGGCGTCTCTTTGGAGCAGTACTTC. This translates into CASRLGGVSLEQYF.

The rearrangement links TRBV5-1 to TRBJ2-7; TRBD1 is a possible D gene (6 bases). Trimming cost V 3 bases and J 0 bases, with 19 bases left between them. This CDR3 has 17 amino acids. The V gene's germline CDR1 is SGHRS and CDR2 YFSETQ. As DNA, the CDR3 is TGCGCCAGCAGCTCCGGACAGAGGCTAAGAGGCTCCTACGAGCAGTACTTC. Translation gives CASSSGQRLRGSYEQYF.

The chain joins TRBV7-9 to TRBJ2-5; tentative D call: TRBD1 (6 bases). Germline V lookup: CDR1 SEHNR, CDR2 FQNEAQ (reference sequence). The CDR3 consists of 16 residues. Trimming removed 1 base at V and 2 bases at J, with 14 bases between. CDR3 amino acids: CASSLGGGVGQETQYF. Here the CDR3 DNA reads TGTGCCAGCAGCTTAGGAGGGGGAGTCGGGCAAGAGACCCAGTACTTC.

The V call is TRBV11-2, the J call TRBJ2-2; a weak D match, TRBD1 (5 bases). Trimming stripped 7 bases from V and 9 bases from J, with 12 bases between. The CDR3 sequence is 12 residues long. From germline, CDR1 is SGHAT and CDR2 FQNNGV. Here the CDR3 reads CASTLWGRELFF. CDR3 coding DNA: TGTGCCAGCACCCTCTGGGGCCGGGAGCTGTTTTTT. The variable domain in full, with the rest retrieved from reference TRBV11-2 and TRBJ2-2, is EAGVAQSPRYKIIEKRQSVAFWCNPISGHATLYWYQQILGQGPKLLIQFQNNGVVDDSQLPKDRFSAERLKGVDSTLKIQPAKLEDSAVYLCASTLWGRELFFGEGSRLTVL.

The chain employs TRBV27 and TRBJ1-5, with TRBD1 as a possible D gene (5 bases). CDR3 size: 13 residues. The V and J ends lost 3 bases and 7 bases respectively, with 10 bases between them. The germline gives CDR1 MNHEY, CDR2 SMNVEV (reference sequence). The CDR3 loop is CASSLWDRQPQHF. CDR3 bases: TGTGCCAGCAGTTTGTGGGACCGGCAGCCCCAGCATTTT.

There are a few counts of this clone. At one end the junction does not follow the germline gene, possibly because of a read error. V is TRBV30 and J is TRBJ1-2; D is possibly TRBD1 (6 bases). Germline CDR1 GTSNPN, CDR2 SVGIG (reference sequence). The CDR3 sequence is 12 residues long. The CDR3 DNA reads as TGTGCCCGGAGAGGTGGGACACACGGCTACACCTTC. This translates into CARRGGTHGYTF.

The chain recombines TRBV7-3 with TRBJ2-4; D may be TRBD2 (6 bases). With 1 base removed from V and 3 bases from J, the gap between germline ends came to 16 bases. This CDR3 is 17 amino acids long. Germline CDR1 is SGHTA and CDR2 is FQGTGA. The CDR3 DNA follows: TGTGCCAGCAGCTTAAAGGGGACCAGGCGGGACAAAAACATTCAGTACTTC. This sequence encodes CASSLKGTRRDKNIQYF.

The chain carries TRBV5-1 and TRBJ2-1, with TRBD2 matching over 13 bases. The CDR3 contains 15 residues. After removal of 4 bases from V and 8 bases from J, the junction contained 6 bases not matched to a gene. CDR1 is SGHRS, CDR2 YFSETQ, per germline. CDR3 sequence reads: CASSRTSGSFDEQFF. DNA of the CDR3: TGCGCCAGCAGCCGGACTAGCGGGAGCTTTGATGAGCAGTTCTTC.

The V call is TRBV28, the J call TRBJ2-5; tentative D call: TRBD2 (6 bases). Trimming pared 5 bases from V and 2 bases from J, leaving 18 bases between. The CDR3 runs to 16 residues. Germline loops: CDR1 MDHEN, CDR2 SYDVKM. The CDR3, as DNA: TGTGCCAGCAGTCCGGCGGGACGGCCCGCTCAAGAGACCCAGTACTTC. As protein: CASSPAGRPAQETQYF.

This clone occurred a few times. The chain has TRBV28 and TRBJ1-4, with D unclear. There are 14 residues in the CDR3. V was shortened by 0 bases and J by 7 bases, with 9 bases between the two germline ends. The V gene's germline CDR1 is MDHEN and CDR2 SYDVKM. CDR3 DNA: TGTGCCAGCAGTTTATGGATCAGAGGTGAAAAACTGTTTTTT. Amino acid sequence: CASSLWIRGEKLFF.

The chain combines TRBV15 with TRBJ2-7; D is possibly TRBD1 or TRBD2 (5 bases each). Trimming pared 0 bases from V and 4 bases from J, leaving 13 bases between. The CDR3 sequence is 15 residues long. Germline CDR1 LNHNV, CDR2 YYDKDF (reference sequence). Written as DNA, the CDR3 is TGTGCCACCAGCAGAGATTCGGGACGGATATACGAGCAGTACTTC. This encodes CATSRDSGRIYEQYF.

This clone was picked up a small number of times. This chain links TRBV29-1 with TRBJ2-5; D is ambiguous. The V gene's germline CDR1 is SQVTM and CDR2 ANQGSEA. The CDR3 covers 13 residues. V dropped 4 bases and J dropped 2 bases, with 11 bases sitting between them. This CDR3 reads CSVAEAKQETQYF. The CDR3 nucleotides are TGCAGCGTTGCGGAAGCGAAACAAGAGACCCAGTACTTC.

V and J are TRBV18 and TRBJ2-7; D is perhaps TRBD1 (5 bases). This CDR3 has 14 amino acids. Deletions cut 4 bases from V and 1 base from J, with 11 bases between. The germline CDR1 and CDR2 sequences are KGHSH and LQKENI. The CDR3 DNA reads as TGTGCCAGCTCACTCCAGGGAACATCCTACGAGCAGTACTTC. Encoded protein: CASSLQGTSYEQYF.

The V call is TRBV29-1, the J call TRBJ2-4; the D call may be TRBD1 or TRBD2 (5 bases each). The CDR3 sequence is 13 residues long. CDR1 and CDR2 from the germline V gene are SQVTM and ANQGSEA. Trimming stripped 0 bases from V and 15 bases from J, with 18 bases between. DNA of the CDR3: TGCAGCGTTGAAGATGAGAGGGGTGGCCGTCGGTACTTC. Amino acids: CSVEDERGGRRYF. The variable domain in full, with the rest retrieved from reference TRBV29-1 and TRBJ2-4, is SAVISQKPSRDICQRGTSLTIQCQVDSQVTMMFWYRQQPGQSLTLIATANQGSEATYESGFVIDKFPISRPNLTFSTLTVSNMSPEDSSIYLCSVEDERGGRRYFGAGTRLSVL.

The table lists this clone with a few counts. The rearrangement links TRBV7-2 to TRBJ2-3; TRBD2 might be the D (5 bases). Germline V lookup: CDR1 SGHTA, CDR2 FQGNSA. V was pared by 1 base and J by 8 bases, with 16 bases between. The CDR3 has 15 amino acids. CDR3 DNA: TGTGCCAGCAGCTTAGGAGCAAACTCTCGGGGTACGCAGTATTTT. It yields the protein CASSLGANSRGTQYF.

V usage is TRBV4-2 and J usage is TRBJ1-2, with unresolved D. In germline, CDR1 is LGHNA, CDR2 YNFKEQ. The V end was cut by 0 bases, the J end by 5 bases, with 13 bases between. This CDR3 spans 15 amino acids. Written as DNA, the CDR3 is TGTGCCAGCAGCCAAGATTGGGAGGGCCTATATGGCTACACCTTC. Its translation is CASSQDWEGLYGYTF.

The chain combines TRBV19 with TRBJ1-1; 9 positions agree with TRBD1. Per germline, CDR1 LNHDA and CDR2 SQIVND (reference sequence). The length of the CDR3 is 15 residues. V shed 3 bases and J 2 bases; nucleotides not matched to a gene: 4. The CDR3 here is CASSMGTGINTEAFF. The DNA for the CDR3 is TGTGCCAGTAGTATGGGGACAGGGATTAACACTGAAGCTTTCTTT.